This paragraph reports one TCR beta chain. This sample is part of a study of CD8+ T cells in alopecia areata. Sequencing templates came from extracted RNA that was reverse transcribed into cDNA. The data were produced by immunoSEQ multiplex PCR, yet TCRdb's version contains in-frame clones alone and is incomplete. The profile shows about 250,000 clones, approximately 61% of them singletons. This clonotype was obtained from a human donor with alopecia areata. The sequences come from CD4+ T cells sorted from blood, collected at week 0.

The CDR3: CASGGSRELFF. The CDR3 nucleotides are TGTGCCAGCGGGGGATCGAGGGAGCTGTTTTTT. The chain carries TRBV6-1 and TRBJ2-2; the D call may be TRBD1 or TRBD2 (5 bases each). CDR3 length: 11 residues. From germline, CDR1 is MNHNS and CDR2 SASEGT. Trimming removed 8 bases from V and 9 bases from J, with 10 bases in between.